Sequencing of this TCR beta chain was carried out in a study of T-cell memory formation after mild COVID-19. Study-wide context: Largely donor-specific sequence clusters came from a couple of donors. Findings and limits, study-wide: Among CD4+ contracting clones, most were CM and EM, and CD8+ ones EMRA. Clonal second-wave expansions that peaked on day 37 had unconfirmed SARS-CoV-2 specificity. Day 15 to 85 contracting clones showed balanced CD4/CD8; day 15 to 37 expanders favored CD4+.

TCRdb independently ran MiXCR on the 5' RACE reads; one entry per CDR3 protein. The table has 250,000 to 300,000 distinct CDR3 sequences, about 20% seen once; the top ten hold about 21%. The CDR3 contains 11 residues. Germline loops: CDR1 SGDLS, CDR2 YYNGEE. V was cut by 4 bases and J by 5 bases, with 6 bases left in between. There are a few counts of this clonotype. Its antigen is unidentified. The receptor was isolated from a man younger than 35 who had mild COVID-19 (a few samples of this study predate the infection). Cell type and time point are not known. This chain connects TRBV9 to TRBJ2-5; D ambiguous. Source material: PBMCs or a T cell subset sorted from them (not recorded which). CDR3 protein: CASSTSETQYF. The CDR3 bases are TGTGCCAGCAGCACTTCGGAGACCCAGTACTTC. Complete variable domain (other parts from reference TRBV9 and TRBJ2-5): DSGVTQTPKHLITATGQRVTLRCSPRSGDLSVYWYQQSLDQGLQFLIQYYNGEERAKGNILERFSAQQFPDLHSELNLSSLELGDSALYFCASSTSETQYFGPGTRLLVL.